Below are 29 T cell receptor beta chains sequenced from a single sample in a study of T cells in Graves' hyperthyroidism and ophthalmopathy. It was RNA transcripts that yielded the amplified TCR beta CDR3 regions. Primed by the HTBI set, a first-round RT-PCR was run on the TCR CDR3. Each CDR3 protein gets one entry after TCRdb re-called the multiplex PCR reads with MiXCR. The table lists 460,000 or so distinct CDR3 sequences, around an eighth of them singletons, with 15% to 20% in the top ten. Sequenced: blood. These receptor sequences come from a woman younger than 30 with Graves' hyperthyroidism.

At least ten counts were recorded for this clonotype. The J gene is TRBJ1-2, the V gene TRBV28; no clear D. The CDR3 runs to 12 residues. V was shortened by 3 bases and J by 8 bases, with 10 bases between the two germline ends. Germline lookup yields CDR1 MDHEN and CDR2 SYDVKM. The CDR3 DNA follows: TGTGCCAGCAGTTTGGCCCGTCGGGGCTACACCTTC. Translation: CASSLARRGYTF.

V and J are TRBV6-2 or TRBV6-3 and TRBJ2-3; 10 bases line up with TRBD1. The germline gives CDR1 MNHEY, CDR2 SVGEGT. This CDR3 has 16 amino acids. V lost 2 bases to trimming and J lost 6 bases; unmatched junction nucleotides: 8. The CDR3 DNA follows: TGTGCCAGCAGTTACACGCGGGACAGGGGAGGGGATACGCAGTATTTT. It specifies CASSYTRDRGGDTQYF.

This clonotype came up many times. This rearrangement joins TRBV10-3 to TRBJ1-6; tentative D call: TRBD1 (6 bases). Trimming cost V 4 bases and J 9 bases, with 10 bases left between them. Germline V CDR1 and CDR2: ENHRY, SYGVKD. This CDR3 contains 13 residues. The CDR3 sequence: CAISGWGLSPLHF. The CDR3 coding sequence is TGTGCCATCAGTGGTTGGGGGCTTTCACCCCTCCACTTT.

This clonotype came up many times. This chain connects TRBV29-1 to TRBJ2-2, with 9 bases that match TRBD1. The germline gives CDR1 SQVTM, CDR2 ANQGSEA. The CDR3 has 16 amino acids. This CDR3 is CSASYRGRVNTGELFF. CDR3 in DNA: TGCAGTGCATCTTACAGGGGGCGCGTAAACACCGGGGAGCTGTTTTTT.

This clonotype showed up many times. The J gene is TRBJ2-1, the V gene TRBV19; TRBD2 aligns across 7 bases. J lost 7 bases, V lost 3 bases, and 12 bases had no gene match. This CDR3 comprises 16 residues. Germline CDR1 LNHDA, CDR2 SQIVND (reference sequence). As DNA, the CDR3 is TGTGCCAGTAGTATCGAGGGGAGGGCCTTGGGAAATGAGCAGTTCTTC. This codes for CASSIEGRALGNEQFF. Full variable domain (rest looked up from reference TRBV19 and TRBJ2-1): DGGITQSPKYLFRKEGQNVTLSCEQNLNHDAMYWYRQDPGQGLRLIYYSQIVNDFQKGDIAEGYSVSREKKESFPLTVTSAQKNPTAFYLCASSIEGRALGNEQFFGPGTRLTVL.

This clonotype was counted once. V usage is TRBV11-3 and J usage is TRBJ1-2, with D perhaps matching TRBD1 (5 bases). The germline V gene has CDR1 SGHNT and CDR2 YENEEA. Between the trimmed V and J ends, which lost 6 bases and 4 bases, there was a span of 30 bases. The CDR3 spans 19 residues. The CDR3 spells CASSPAIGKVTHQGYGYTF. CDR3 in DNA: TGTGCCAGCAGTCCAGCGATAGGGAAGGTTACCCATCAGGGCTATGGCTACACCTTC.

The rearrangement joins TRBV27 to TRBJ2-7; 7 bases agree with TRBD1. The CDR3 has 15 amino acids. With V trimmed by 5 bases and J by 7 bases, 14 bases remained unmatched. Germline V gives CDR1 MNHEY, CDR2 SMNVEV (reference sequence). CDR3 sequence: CASSPGQDQAREQYF. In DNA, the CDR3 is TGTGCCAGCAGTCCAGGACAGGACCAAGCACGGGAGCAGTACTTC.

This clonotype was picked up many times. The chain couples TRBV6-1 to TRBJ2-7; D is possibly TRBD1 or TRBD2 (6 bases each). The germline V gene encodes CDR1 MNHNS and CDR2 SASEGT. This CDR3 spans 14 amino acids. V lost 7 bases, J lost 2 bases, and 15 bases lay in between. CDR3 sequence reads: CASTGGGSPYEQYF. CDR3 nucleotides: TGTGCCAGCACCGGAGGGGGGTCCCCCTACGAGCAGTACTTC.

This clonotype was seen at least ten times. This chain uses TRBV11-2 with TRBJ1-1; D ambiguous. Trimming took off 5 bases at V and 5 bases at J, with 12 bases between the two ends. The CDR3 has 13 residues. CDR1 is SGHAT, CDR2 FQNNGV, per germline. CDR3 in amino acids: CASSPSLGTEAFF. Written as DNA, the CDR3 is TGTGCCAGCAGCCCGAGCCTAGGAACTGAAGCTTTCTTT.

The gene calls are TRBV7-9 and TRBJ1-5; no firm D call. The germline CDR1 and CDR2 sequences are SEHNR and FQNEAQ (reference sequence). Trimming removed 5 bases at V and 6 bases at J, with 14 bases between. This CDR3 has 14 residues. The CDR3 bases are TGTGCCAGCAGCCCTCAATCCTTCCGTCAGCCCCAGCATTTT. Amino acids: CASSPQSFRQPQHF.

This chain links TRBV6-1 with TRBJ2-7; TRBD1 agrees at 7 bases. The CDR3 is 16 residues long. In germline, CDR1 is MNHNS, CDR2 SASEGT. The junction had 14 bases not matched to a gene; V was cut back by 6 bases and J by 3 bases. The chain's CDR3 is CASRPQRQGRSYEQYF. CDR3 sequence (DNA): TGTGCCAGCAGGCCTCAAAGACAGGGTCGAAGCTACGAGCAGTACTTC.

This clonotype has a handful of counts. CDR3 DNA: TGTGCCAGCTCCCCCAGGGTTCCCTCTGGGGCCAACGTCCTGACTTTC. Protein sequence: CASSPRVPSGANVLTF. The chain links TRBV18 to TRBJ2-6, with a possible D match to TRBD1 (5 bases). This CDR3 contains 16 residues. Trimming left V 6 bases short and J 0 bases short, with 12 bases between. Germline V lookup: CDR1 KGHSH, CDR2 LQKENI. Drawing the rest from reference TRBV18 and TRBJ2-6, the complete variable domain is NAGVMQNPRHLVRRRGQEARLRCSPMKGHSHVYWYRQLPEEGLKFMVYLQKENIIDESGMPKERFSAEFPKEGPSILRIQQVVRGDSAAYFCASSPRVPSGANVLTFGAGSRLTVL.

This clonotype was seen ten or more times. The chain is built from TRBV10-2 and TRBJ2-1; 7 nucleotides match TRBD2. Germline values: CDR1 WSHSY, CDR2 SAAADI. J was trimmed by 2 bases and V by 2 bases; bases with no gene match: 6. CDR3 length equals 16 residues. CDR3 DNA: TGCGCCAGCAGTGAGCATGCGGGAGTGGCCTACAATGAGCAGTTCTTC. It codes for CASSEHAGVAYNEQFF.

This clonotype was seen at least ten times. CDR3 nucleotide sequence: TGTGCCAGCAGCCGAGCTGGGGAAAACATTCAGTACTTC. This sequence encodes CASSRAGENIQYF. The V gene is TRBV3-1, the J gene TRBJ2-4; D unclear. Germline loops: CDR1 LGHDT, CDR2 YNNKEL (reference sequence). This CDR3 is built from 13 residues. Trimming stripped 4 bases from V and 5 bases from J, with 9 bases between. The variable domain in full, completed from reference TRBV3-1 and TRBJ2-4, reads DTAVSQTPKYLVTQMGNDKSIKCEQNLGHDTMYWYKQDSKKFLKIMFSYNNKELIINETVPNRFSPKSPDKAHLNLHINSLELGDSAVYFCASSRAGENIQYFGAGTRLSVL.

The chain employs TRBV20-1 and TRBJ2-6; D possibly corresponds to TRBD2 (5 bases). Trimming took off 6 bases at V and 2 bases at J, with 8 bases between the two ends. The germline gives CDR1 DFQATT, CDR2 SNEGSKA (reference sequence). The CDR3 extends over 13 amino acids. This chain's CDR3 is CSAPGTGANVLTF. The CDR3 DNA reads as TGCAGTGCCCCCGGGACTGGGGCCAACGTCCTGACTTTC.

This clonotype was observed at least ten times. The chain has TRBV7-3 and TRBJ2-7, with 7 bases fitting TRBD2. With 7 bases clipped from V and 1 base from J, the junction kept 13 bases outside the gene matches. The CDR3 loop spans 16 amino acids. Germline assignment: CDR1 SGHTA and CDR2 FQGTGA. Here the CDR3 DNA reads TGTGCCAGCATCCTAACCGGGGACTATTCTTCCTACGAGCAGTACTTC. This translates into CASILTGDYSSYEQYF.

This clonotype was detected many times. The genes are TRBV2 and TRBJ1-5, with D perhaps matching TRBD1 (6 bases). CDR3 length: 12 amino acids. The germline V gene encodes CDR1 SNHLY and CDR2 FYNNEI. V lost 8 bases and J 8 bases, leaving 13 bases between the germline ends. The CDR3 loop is CASGKGVEPQHF. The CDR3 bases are TGTGCCAGCGGAAAGGGGGTTGAGCCCCAGCATTTT.

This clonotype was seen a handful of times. The CDR3: CASRQGMAAFF. As DNA, the CDR3 is TGTGCCAGCAGACAGGGGATGGCGGCTTTCTTT. The chain combines TRBV27 with TRBJ1-1; TRBD1 matches at 7 bases. Germline values: CDR1 MNHEY, CDR2 SMNVEV (reference sequence). The CDR3 loop spans 11 amino acids. V gave up 6 bases and J gave up 11 bases; unmatched junction bases: 6.

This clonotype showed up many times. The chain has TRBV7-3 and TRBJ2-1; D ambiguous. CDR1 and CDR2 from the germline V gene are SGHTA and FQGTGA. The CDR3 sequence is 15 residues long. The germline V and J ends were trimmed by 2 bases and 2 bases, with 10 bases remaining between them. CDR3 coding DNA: TGTGCCAGCAGCTTAGAAGGCGGTACCTACAATGAGCAGTTCTTC. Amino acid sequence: CASSLEGGTYNEQFF.

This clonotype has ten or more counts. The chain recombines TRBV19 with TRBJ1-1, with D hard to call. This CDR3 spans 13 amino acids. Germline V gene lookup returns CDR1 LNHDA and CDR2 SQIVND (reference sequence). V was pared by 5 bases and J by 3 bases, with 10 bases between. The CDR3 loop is CASSDGWYTEAFF. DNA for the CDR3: TGTGCCAGTAGTGATGGGTGGTACACTGAAGCTTTCTTT.

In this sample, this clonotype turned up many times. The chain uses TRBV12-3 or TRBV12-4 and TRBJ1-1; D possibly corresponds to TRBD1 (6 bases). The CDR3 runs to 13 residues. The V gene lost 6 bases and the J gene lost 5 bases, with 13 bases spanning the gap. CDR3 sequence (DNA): TGTGCCAGCAGCCACACCAGGGGAACTGAAGCTTTCTTT. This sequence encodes CASSHTRGTEAFF.

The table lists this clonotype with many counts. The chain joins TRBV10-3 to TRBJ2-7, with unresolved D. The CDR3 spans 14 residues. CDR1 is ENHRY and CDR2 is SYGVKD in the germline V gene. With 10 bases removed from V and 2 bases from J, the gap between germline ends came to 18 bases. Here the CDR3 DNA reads TGTGCCACCCTACAGAATTCTCCTCCCTACGAGCAGTACGTC. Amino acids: CATLQNSPPYEQYV.

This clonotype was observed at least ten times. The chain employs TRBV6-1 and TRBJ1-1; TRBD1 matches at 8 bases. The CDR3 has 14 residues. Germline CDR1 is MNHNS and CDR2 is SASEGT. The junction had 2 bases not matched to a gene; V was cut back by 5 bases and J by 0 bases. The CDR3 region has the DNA TGTGCCAGCAGTAGGGACAGGATGAACACTGAAGCTTTCTTT. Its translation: CASSRDRMNTEAFF.

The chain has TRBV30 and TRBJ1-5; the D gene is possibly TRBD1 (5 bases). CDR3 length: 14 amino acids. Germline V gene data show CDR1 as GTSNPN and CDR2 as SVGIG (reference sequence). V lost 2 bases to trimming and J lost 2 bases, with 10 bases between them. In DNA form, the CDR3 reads TGTGCCTGGAGTCTGGGGCAGGGCAATCAGCCCCAGCATTTT. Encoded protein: CAWSLGQGNQPQHF.

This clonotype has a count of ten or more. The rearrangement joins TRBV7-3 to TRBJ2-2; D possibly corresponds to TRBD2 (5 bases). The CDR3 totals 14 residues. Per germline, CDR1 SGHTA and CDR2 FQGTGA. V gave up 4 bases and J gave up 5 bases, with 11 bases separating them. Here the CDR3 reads CASSSFRGTGELFF. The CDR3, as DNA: TGTGCCAGCAGCTCATTCCGGGGAACCGGGGAGCTGTTTTTT.

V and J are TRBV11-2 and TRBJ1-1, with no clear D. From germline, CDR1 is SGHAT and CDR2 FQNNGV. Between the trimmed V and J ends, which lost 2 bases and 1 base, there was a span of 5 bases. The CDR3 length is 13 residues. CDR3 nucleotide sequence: TGTGCCAGCAGCTTAATTGCGAACACTGAAGCTTTCTTT. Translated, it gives CASSLIANTEAFF. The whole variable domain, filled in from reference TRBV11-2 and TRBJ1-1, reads EAGVAQSPRYKIIEKRQSVAFWCNPISGHATLYWYQQILGQGPKLLIQFQNNGVVDDSQLPKDRFSAERLKGVDSTLKIQPAKLEDSAVYLCASSLIANTEAFFGQGTRLTVV.

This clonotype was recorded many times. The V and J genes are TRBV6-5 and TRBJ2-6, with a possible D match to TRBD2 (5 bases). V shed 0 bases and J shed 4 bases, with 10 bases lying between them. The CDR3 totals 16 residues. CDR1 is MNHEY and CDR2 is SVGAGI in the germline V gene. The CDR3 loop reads CASSYSKGRGANVLTF. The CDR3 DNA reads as TGTGCCAGCAGTTACTCGAAAGGGAGAGGGGCCAACGTCCTGACTTTC.

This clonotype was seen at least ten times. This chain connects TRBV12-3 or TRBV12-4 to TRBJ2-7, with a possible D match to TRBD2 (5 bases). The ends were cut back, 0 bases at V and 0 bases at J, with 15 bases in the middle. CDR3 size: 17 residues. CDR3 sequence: CASSLALSGPPSYEQYF. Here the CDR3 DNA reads TGTGCCAGCAGTTTAGCGTTAAGCGGACCCCCCTCCTACGAGCAGTACTTC.

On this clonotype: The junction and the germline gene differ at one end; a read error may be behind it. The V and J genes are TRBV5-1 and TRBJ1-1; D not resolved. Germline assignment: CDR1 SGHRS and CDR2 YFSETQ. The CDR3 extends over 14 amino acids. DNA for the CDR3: TGCGCCAGCAGCTTGGACCCCGCGAACATTGAAGCTTTCTTT. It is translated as CASSLDPANIEAFF.